This TCR beta chain emerged from a study of technical replicates of blood from a handful of donors. Only in-frame clones appear in the TCRdb table, and some are missing; sequencing was by immunoSEQ multiplex PCR. The sample contains 65,000 to 80,000 clones, over 90% of which appear only once. The V segment lost 1 base and the J segment 7 bases; nucleotides outside the gene matches: 14. CDR1 MGHRA and CDR2 YSYEKL come from the germline V gene. The CDR3 is 19 residues long. This rearrangement joins TRBV4-1 to TRBJ1-6; 9 bases map to TRBD1. This TCR derives from a human donor in good health. Material for sequencing was T cells isolated from PBMCs. The CDR3: CASSQVYQPDRGDNSPLHF. The CDR3, as DNA: TGCGCCAGCAGCCAAGTTTACCAACCGGACAGGGGAGACAATTCACCCCTCCACTTT.